This entry describes one T cell receptor (beta chain). Its cognate antigen is unknown. Unmatched junction bases numbered 11, after V lost 3 bases and J lost 4 bases. CDR1 and CDR2 from the germline V gene are DFQATT and SNEGSKA (reference sequence). This CDR3 has 16 residues. The sample comes from a study of T cell responses to AZD1222 COVID-19 vaccine. Sequencing was performed with immunoSEQ multiplex PCR; in TCRdb, only in-frame clones are kept and a portion is missing. The repertoire holds 95,000 to 100,000 clones, with 86% as singletons. Study observations and caveats: Baseline serostatus was positive in only six AZD1222 recipients.

The chain carries TRBV20-1 and TRBJ2-2; 7 positions agree with TRBD2. This material consisted of peripheral blood, taken on day 0 of AZD1222 vaccination. The sequence came from an adult in good health. The CDR3 sequence: CSASTGGRWATGELFF. CDR3 nucleotide sequence: TGCAGTGCTAGTACGGGCGGGAGATGGGCCACCGGGGAGCTGTTTTTT.